This TCR beta chain was sequenced for a study of T cell responses to AZD1222 COVID-19 vaccine. Libraries were prepared by immunoSEQ multiplex PCR; TCRdb keeps only in-frame clonotypes and omits some of them. Among about 60,000 clones, 85% to 95% were seen once, and the ten largest hold approximately 6.3%. Remarks on this clone: Its antigen is not identified.

General study results and limits: Most donors were white British and more were female, and clonal diversity was possibly underestimated.

Trimming cost V 1 base and J 10 bases; bases outside gene matches: 12. The CDR3 loop spans 15 amino acids. CDR1 is LNHDA and CDR2 is SQIVND in the germline V gene (reference sequence). The sample was peripheral blood, taken 28 days after the second dose of the MenACWY control vaccine. This TCR came from an adult who received the MenACWY meningococcal vaccine as a control. The chain uses TRBV19 and TRBJ1-1; TRBD1 agrees at 7 bases. Here the CDR3 reads CASSIGGGQKGLAFF. The CDR3 DNA reads as TGTGCCAGTAGTATAGGAGGGGGACAGAAAGGTTTAGCTTTCTTT. Combining the CDR3 with reference TRBV19 and TRBJ1-1 gives the whole variable domain DGGITQSPKYLFRKEGQNVTLSCEQNLNHDAMYWYRQDPGQGLRLIYYSQIVNDFQKGDIAEGYSVSREKKESFPLTVTSAQKNPTAFYLCASSIGGGQKGLAFFGQGTRLTVV.